This is a list of T cell receptor beta chains from one sample in a study of T cell repertoires in cytomegalovirus infection. TCRdb used MiXCR to reprocess the reads, holding one entry per CDR3 protein. The sample has around 310,000 distinct CDR3 sequences; roughly 15% are singletons. Sequencing was performed on PBMCs. Receptor source: a human donor in good health (CMV status not recorded). Some clones in this sample may be carry-over from other donors' samples. Each CDR3 is given with its conserved first and last residue. A D gene is named only where the DNA matches it firmly. Not every row has a clone size; where given, it reads once, few, many or a size class.

d_call j_call v_call clone_size cdr3_nt cdr3_aa
. TRBJ1-1 TRBV12-3/TRBV12-4 . TGTGCCAGCAGAAATACAGGGAGCGCTGAAGCTTTCTTT CASRNTGSAEAFF
TRBD2 TRBJ2-3 TRBV20-1 . TGCAGTGCTAGAGACTTCGAGCGGGGGGGCCTTATCGCAGATACGCAGTATTTT CSARDFERGGLIADTQYF
. TRBJ2-3 TRBV10-3 many TGTGCCATCAGTATTGGAGGGACAGATACGCAGTATTTT CAISIGGTDTQYF
. TRBJ1-1 TRBV7-9 . TGTGCCAGCAGCCCCGACAGCTACACTGAAGCTTTCTTT CASSPDSYTEAFF
TRBD2 TRBJ2-1 TRBV20-1 . TGCAGTGCTGCTAGCGGGGGTACCTACAATGAGCAGTTCTTC CSAASGGTYNEQFF
. TRBJ1-5 TRBV20-1 few TGCAGTGCTGGATATCAGCCCCAGCATTTT CSAGYQPQHF
. TRBJ1-5 TRBV7-3 . TGTGCCAGCAGCTTATATGGGTCGGGTCAGCCCCAGCATTTT CASSLYGSGQPQHF
. TRBJ2-5 TRBV25-1 few TGTGCCAGCAGTGAAACCAATACTAGGCCGGAGACCCAGTACTTC CASSETNTRPETQYF
. TRBJ1-1 TRBV4-1 many TGCGCCAGCAGTCTTCCTGGACAGAACACTGAAGCTTTCTTT CASSLPGQNTEAFF
. TRBJ2-6 TRBV28 many TGTGCCAGCAGTACCTTAGATCTACGTTCTGGGGCCAACGTCCTGACTTTC CASSTLDLRSGANVLTF
TRBD2 TRBJ2-3 TRBV20-1 many TGCAGTGCTGATGGGACTAGCGGGGGTGGTGGCACAGATACGCAGTATTTT CSADGTSGGGGTDTQYF
. TRBJ2-7 TRBV2 . TGTGCCAGTACCCTAGGGGAGACCTACGAGCAGTACTTC CASTLGETYEQYF
. TRBJ2-2 TRBV27 many TGTGCCAGCAGTGACCGCGGCCGAAATAGCAATGGCACCGGGGAGCTGTTTTTT CASSDRGRNSNGTGELFF
TRBD1 TRBJ2-7 TRBV19 few TGTGCCAGTAGTACACAGGGGTCCTACGAGCAGTACTTC CASSTQGSYEQYF
. TRBJ1-1 TRBV7-2 few TGTGCCAGCAGCTTAGTACTGGTATTCATGAACACTGAAGCTTTCTTT CASSLVLVFMNTEAFF
. TRBJ2-5 TRBV4-3 many TGCGCCAGCAGCCAAGATTTCTCGGTTTTTGGGGAGACCCAGTACTTC CASSQDFSVFGETQYF
. TRBJ2-3 TRBV7-9 many TGTGCCAGCAGGGTATGGACGCCCTCACGCACAGATACGCAGTATTTT CASRVWTPSRTDTQYF
. TRBJ2-2 TRBV2 . TGTGCCAGCAGGTCGGCGACGGGAAGAGCCGGGGAGCTGTTTTTT CASRSATGRAGELFF
TRBD2 TRBJ2-1 TRBV2 . TGTGCCAGCAGCTGGACTAGCAATGAGCAGTTCTTC CASSWTSNEQFF
. TRBJ1-4 TRBV11-2 few TGTGCCAGCAGCTTACAAGGTTATGAAAAACTGTTTTTT CASSLQGYEKLFF
TRBD1 TRBJ1-2 TRBV28 many TGTGCCAGTGGACAGGGCGTCGGGGAAGGCTATGGCTACACCTTC CASGQGVGEGYGYTF
TRBD1 TRBJ1-1 TRBV12-3/TRBV12-4 . TGTGCCTCCCGGCGGGAGGGGACAGGGGGCCGTGAAGCTTTCTTT CASRREGTGGREAFF
TRBD1 TRBJ2-7 TRBV18 few TGTGCCAGCTCAACTACAGGGGACGTCGTTCGGGAGCAGTACTTC CASSTTGDVVREQYF
TRBD1 TRBJ2-5 TRBV7-2 many TGTGCCAGCAGCCCCCATATGGACAGGGAAGAGACCCAGTACTTC CASSPHMDREETQYF
. TRBJ1-2 TRBV20-1 many TGCAGTGCTAGTTCTTCGACCACTGAACTGCCTTATGGCTACACCTTC CSASSSTTELPYGYTF
. TRBJ2-5 TRBV7-9 few TGTGCCAGCAGCTTCGGGGGCGGCGTTGGGGTGTGGGAGACCCAGTACTTC CASSFGGGVGVWETQYF
. TRBJ1-6 TRBV7-2 many TGTGCCAGCAGCCGGGGGGGAACGGGTACCTATTCCTCACCCCTCCACTTT CASSRGGTGTYSSPLHF
TRBD1 TRBJ2-7 TRBV4-1 many TGCGCCAGCAGCCAGGCTCCGACAGGGTACGGCTACGAGCAGTACTTC CASSQAPTGYGYEQYF
. TRBJ2-3 TRBV7-2 many TGTGCCAGCAGCTCGGGACCACCGACGAGAGATACGCAGTATTTT CASSSGPPTRDTQYF
. TRBJ2-5 TRBV28 . TGTGCCAGCAGTTTAACAGGTCTAGAGGCCCAGTACTTC CASSLTGLEAQYF
. TRBJ2-1 TRBV24-1 many TGTGCCACCAGTGCTCGGGGGAGCCTTAATGAGCAGTTCTTC CATSARGSLNEQFF
TRBD1 TRBJ1-5 TRBV25-1 many TGTGCCAGCAGTGAGACAGGGTCGAATCAGCCCCAGCATTTT CASSETGSNQPQHF
. TRBJ1-4 TRBV7-6 few TGTGCCAGCAGCTTAGCGTCGACAACTAATGAAAAACTGTTTTTT CASSLASTTNEKLFF
. TRBJ1-2 TRBV28 many TGTGCCAGCAGTTTCCCCCAGGAAACGGAAGCTTATGGCTACACCTTC CASSFPQETEAYGYTF
. TRBJ2-7 TRBV6-5 few TGTGCCAGCAGTTACACTTCGGGAAACTCCTACGAGCAGTACTTC CASSYTSGNSYEQYF
TRBD2 TRBJ2-1 TRBV12-3/TRBV12-4 many TGTGCCAGCAGCCTTTATAGCGGGGGACCGTACAATGAGCAGTTCTTC CASSLYSGGPYNEQFF
. TRBJ1-2 TRBV12-3/TRBV12-4 many TGTGCCAGCAGCCCAGGGTTTCTAGGCTACACCTTC CASSPGFLGYTF
TRBD1 TRBJ1-2 TRBV25-1 few TGTGCCAGCAGGGGGACAGGGGTAAGCTATGGCTACACCTTC CASRGTGVSYGYTF
TRBD1 TRBJ1-1 TRBV6-2/TRBV6-3 few TGTGCCAGCAGTTTATCTCCGGGACAGGGGGCGGCTTTCTTT CASSLSPGQGAAFF
. TRBJ1-1 TRBV19 many TGTGCCAGTACCCGGGACTGGAGCACTGAAGCTTTCTTT CASTRDWSTEAFF
. TRBJ1-5 TRBV6-2/TRBV6-3 . TGTGCCAGCAGTCCCCAAGCCAGCTGGAGCAATCAGCCCCAGCATTTT CASSPQASWSNQPQHF
TRBD2 TRBJ2-7 TRBV4-3 . TGCGCCAGCAGCCAACCGGCGGGGGGGTCCGAGGAGCAGTACTTC CASSQPAGGSEEQYF
. TRBJ2-2 TRBV7-2 . TGTGCCAGCAGCTTCGATGGCCCGAAGCTGTTTTTT CASSFDGPKLFF
. TRBJ1-2 TRBV12-3/TRBV12-4 . TGTGCCAGCAGCCCTACCCTCGACGGGGCGGTAGGCTATGGCTACACCTTC CASSPTLDGAVGYGYTF
. TRBJ2-1 TRBV7-2 . TGTGCCAGCAGCTCAGGGTTTAGGCAGTTCTTC CASSSGFRQFF
. TRBJ2-1 TRBV7-8 many TGTGCCAGCAGCTTAACGGCTAGCCAATCCTACAATGAGCAGTTCTTC CASSLTASQSYNEQFF
TRBD1 TRBJ2-7 TRBV4-1 many TGCGCCAGCAGCCAGCAAGGACAGGCCTACGAGCAGTACTTC CASSQQGQAYEQYF
. TRBJ1-6 TRBV7-2 many TGTGCCAGCAGCTTATTGAGCTCCTATAATTCACCCCTCCACTTT CASSLLSSYNSPLHF
. TRBJ2-3 TRBV19 few TGTGCCAGTAGTGGCGGGACCACAGATACGCAGTATTTT CASSGGTTDTQYF
. TRBJ1-1 TRBV7-2 many TGTGCCAGCAGCTTAAGACCGGCCCTAATGAACACTGAAGCTTTCTTT CASSLRPALMNTEAFF